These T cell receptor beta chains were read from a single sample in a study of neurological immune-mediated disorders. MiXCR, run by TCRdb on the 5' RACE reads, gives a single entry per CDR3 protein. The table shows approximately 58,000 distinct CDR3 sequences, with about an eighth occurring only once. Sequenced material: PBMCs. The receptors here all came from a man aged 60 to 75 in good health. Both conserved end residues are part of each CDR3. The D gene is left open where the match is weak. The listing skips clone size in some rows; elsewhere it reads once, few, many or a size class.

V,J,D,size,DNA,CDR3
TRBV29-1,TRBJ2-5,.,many,TGCAGCGTTTCTAACCTTAGGGGAGAGACCCAGTACTTC,CSVSNLRGETQYF
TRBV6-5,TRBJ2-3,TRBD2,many,TGTGCCAGCAGCCCACCGGGACTAGGCACAGATACGCAGTATTTT,CASSPPGLGTDTQYF
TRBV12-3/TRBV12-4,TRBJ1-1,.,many,TGTGCCAGCAGGCCCGGGACACCCTTTGAAGCTTTCTTT,CASRPGTPFEAFF
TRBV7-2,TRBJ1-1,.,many,TGTGCCAGCAGCTTTTACGGGAAGGGTGGGAGCACTGAAGCTTTCTTT,CASSFYGKGGSTEAFF
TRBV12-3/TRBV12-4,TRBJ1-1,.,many,TGTGCCAGCAACCCAACGGGCAGGGCCAGAGAAGCTTTCTTT,CASNPTGRAREAFF
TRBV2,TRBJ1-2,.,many,TGTGCCAGCAGTGAAGCGAGGCAGGGGATTTTCTATGGCTACACCTTC,CASSEARQGIFYGYTF
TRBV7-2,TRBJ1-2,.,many,TGTGCCAGCACCTACCCGGGGGGAGGCTACACCTTC,CASTYPGGGYTF
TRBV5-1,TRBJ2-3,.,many,TGCGCCAGCAGCTTGGGGCAGGAGGGAGATACGCAGTATTTT,CASSLGQEGDTQYF
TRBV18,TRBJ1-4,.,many,TGTGCCAGCTCACCATCTACGACAGAAGAACTGTTTTTT,CASSPSTTEELFF
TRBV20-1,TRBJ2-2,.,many,TGCAGTGCTAGAGATTTAGGGAACACCGGGGAGCTGTTTTTT,CSARDLGNTGELFF
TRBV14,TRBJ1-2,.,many,TGTGCCAGCAGCACTTGGCCCCCACGGGGGTATGGCTACACCTTC,CASSTWPPRGYGYTF
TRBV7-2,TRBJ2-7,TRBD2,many,TGTGCCAGCAGCTCGGGACTAGCGGTGAGCGAGCAGTACTTC,CASSSGLAVSEQYF
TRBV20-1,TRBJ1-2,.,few,TGCAGTGCTAGACTCGGGGGCGCTAACTATGGCTACACCTTC,CSARLGGANYGYTF
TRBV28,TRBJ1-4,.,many,TGTGCCAGCAGTTTCCTCGTCGGTAATGAAAAACTGTTTTTT,CASSFLVGNEKLFF
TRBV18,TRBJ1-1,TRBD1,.,TGTGCCAGCTCACCACGTCAACAGGGGGCAAACACTGAAGCTTTCTTT,CASSPRQQGANTEAFF
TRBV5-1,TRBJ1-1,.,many,TGCGCCAGCAGCTTGATCTCTGGGGTTGGAACTGAAGCTTTCTTT,CASSLISGVGTEAFF
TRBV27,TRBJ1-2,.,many,TGTGCCAGCAGTTCGCACCGAACTAACTATGGCTACACCTTC,CASSSHRTNYGYTF
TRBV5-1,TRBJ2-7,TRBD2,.,TGCGCCAGCAGCCCGGGACTAGCGTTTACCCACGAGCAGTGCTTC,CASSPGLAFTHEQCF
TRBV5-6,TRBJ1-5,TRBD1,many,TGTGCCAGCAGCATAAGACAGGGGGGCAATCAGCCCCAGCATTTT,CASSIRQGGNQPQHF
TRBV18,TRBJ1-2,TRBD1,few,TGTGCCAGCTCACCATCGACAGGGCCTAACTATGGCTACACCTTC,CASSPSTGPNYGYTF
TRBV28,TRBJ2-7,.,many,TGTGCCTGCCGGGACCGGGTCGCGTCCTACGAGCAGTACTTC,CACRDRVASYEQYF
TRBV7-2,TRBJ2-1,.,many,TGTGCCAGCAGCTTAGATGGCGGGCCCAATGAGCAGTTCTTC,CASSLDGGPNEQFF
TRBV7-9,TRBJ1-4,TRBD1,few,TGTGCCAGCACTTCAGACAGGGGAGGTGAAAAACTGTTTTTT,CASTSDRGGEKLFF
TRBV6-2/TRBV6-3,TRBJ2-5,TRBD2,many,TGTGCCAGCAGTTACTCGGCTAGCGGGGGGGTCGAGACCCAGTACTTC,CASSYSASGGVETQYF
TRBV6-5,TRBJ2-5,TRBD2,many,TGTGCCAGCAGCCCAACCGGGACTAGCGGGAGGACCCAGTACTTC,CASSPTGTSGRTQYF
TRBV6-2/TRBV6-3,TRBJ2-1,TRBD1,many,TGTGCCAGCAGTTCGAGGACAGGGGTCGGTGGCAATGAGCAGTTCTTC,CASSSRTGVGGNEQFF
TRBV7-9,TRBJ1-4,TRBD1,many,TGTGCCAGCAGCCCGGGACAGGGACGTGAAAAACTGTTTTTT,CASSPGQGREKLFF
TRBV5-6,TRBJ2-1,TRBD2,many,TGTGCCAGCAGCTGGGGCTATAGCGGGGGGGCCCAGGATGAGCAGTTCTTC,CASSWGYSGGAQDEQFF
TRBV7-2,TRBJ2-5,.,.,TGTGCCAGCAGTCCCCAGGGGCGCCAGGAGACCCAGTACTTC,CASSPQGRQETQYF
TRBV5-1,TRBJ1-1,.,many,TGCGCCAGCAGCTTGGCCGAGAACACTGAAGCTTTCTTT,CASSLAENTEAFF
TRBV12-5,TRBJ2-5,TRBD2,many,TGTGCTAGTGGTTTGACTACTAGCGCCCAGTACTTC,CASGLTTSAQYF
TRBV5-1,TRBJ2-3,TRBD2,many,TGCGCCAGCAGCTTGGCCGGGGGGGCCAGGAAAGATACGCAGTATTTT,CASSLAGGARKDTQYF
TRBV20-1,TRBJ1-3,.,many,TGCAGTGCTAGAGGGGCGAAGGGTATTGCTGGAAACACCATATATTTT,CSARGAKGIAGNTIYF
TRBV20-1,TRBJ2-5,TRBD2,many,TGCAGTGCTAGCGGGGGGGCTTACAAAGAGACCCAGTACTTC,CSASGGAYKETQYF
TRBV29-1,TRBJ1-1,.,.,TGCAGCGTCGAGGGGCACCTCTCGGTTACTGAAGCTTTCTTT,CSVEGHLSVTEAFF
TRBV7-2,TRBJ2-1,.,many,TGTGCCAGCAGCTTAGAGTCGTTCGGAAATGAGCAGTTCTTC,CASSLESFGNEQFF
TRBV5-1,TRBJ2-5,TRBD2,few,TGCGCCAGCAGCCCCGGGACTAGCGGATTAAACCAAGAGACCCAGTACTTC,CASSPGTSGLNQETQYF
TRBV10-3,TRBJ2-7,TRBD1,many,TGTGCCATCAGTGAGCAGGACAGGGTCGGGCACGAGCAGTACTTC,CAISEQDRVGHEQYF
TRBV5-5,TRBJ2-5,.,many,TGTGCCAGCAGCTTGGAAGGGGGTAGGGTATTAGAGACCCAGTACTTC,CASSLEGGRVLETQYF
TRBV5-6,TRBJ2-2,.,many,TGTGCCAGCAGCTTGTTTCTCCTTTCCAACACCGGGGAGCTGTTTTTT,CASSLFLLSNTGELFF
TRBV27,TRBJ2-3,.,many,TGTGCCAGCAGTTTATTTGGGCCTAGCACAGATACGCAGTATTTT,CASSLFGPSTDTQYF
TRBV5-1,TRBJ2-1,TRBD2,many,TGCGCCAGCAGCTTGGACCTCCTGGCGGGGGTGATCTACAATGAGCAGTTCTTC,CASSLDLLAGVIYNEQFF